These 29 T cell receptor beta chains were sequenced from one sample in a study of control samples from healthy donors and cancer patients (dated by TCRdb to the early 2020s). The library relied on the immunoSEQ multiplex PCR assay. Entries here come from immuneACCESS through TCRdb and include only in-frame sequences with V and J called. Some clones fail to appear in such tables; in the studies checked, an unresolved V gene covers under half of the shortfall, and the cause of the remainder is unknown. For this sample the table gives roughly 170,000 clones, of which around 95% were detected only once. Clones ranked in the top ten supply over 4% of the sample. Sequenced: blood. These receptors all come from a woman aged 60-75 years in good health.

This chain joins TRBV6-2 or TRBV6-3 and TRBJ1-1; perhaps TRBD1 as D (6 bases). CDR3 length: 16 residues. V gave up 2 bases and J gave up 3 bases, with 16 bases separating them. Germline values: CDR1 MNHEY, CDR2 SVGEGT. CDR3 bases: TGTGCCAGCAGTTACGGTCCGGGGGCGACGGACACTGAAGCTTTCTTT. Amino acids: CASSYGPGATDTEAFF.

This chain connects TRBV12-3 or TRBV12-4 to TRBJ1-2; a possible D gene is TRBD1 (6 bases). CDR3 length equals 12 residues. V lost 5 bases and J lost 6, with 10 bases in between. The CDR3 spells CASSPNRDGYTF. The DNA of the CDR3 is TGTGCCAGCAGTCCGAACAGGGATGGCTACACCTTC.

This clone was observed a single time. V is TRBV9 and J is TRBJ1-3; 10 bases align to TRBD1. The CDR3 runs 15 residues. The V gene's germline CDR1 is SGDLS and CDR2 YYNGEE. V shed 4 bases, J shed 2 bases, and the junction held 3 bases outside the gene matches. CDR3 loop: CASSPDRGPGNTIYF. The CDR3, as DNA: TGTGCCAGCAGCCCTGACAGGGGGCCTGGAAACACCATATATTTT.

This chain connects TRBV27 to TRBJ1-2; D gene ambiguous. This CDR3 is 12 amino acids long. The V and J ends lost 6 bases and 7 bases respectively, with 12 bases between them. Germline V CDR1 and CDR2: MNHEY, SMNVEV (reference sequence). In DNA form, the CDR3 reads TGTGCCAGCAGGAAGACGGGAGGTGGCTACACCTTC. Translating it yields CASRKTGGGYTF.

This clone was observed a single time. The rearrangement links TRBV7-8 to TRBJ2-7; D ambiguous. Germline V gene lookup returns CDR1 SGHVS and CDR2 FQNEAQ. Between the trimmed V and J ends, which lost 2 bases and 4 bases, there was a span of 3 bases. The CDR3 sequence is 11 residues long. CDR3 in amino acids: CASSLFYEQYF. As DNA, the CDR3 is TGTGCCAGCAGCTTATTTTACGAGCAGTACTTC. Together with reference TRBV7-8 and TRBJ2-7, the CDR3 gives the full variable domain: GAGVSQSPRYKVAKRGQDVALRCDPISGHVSLFWYQQALGQGPEFLTYFQNEAQLDKSGLPSDRFFAERPEGSVSTLKIQRTQQEDSAVYLCASSLFYEQYFGPGTRLTVT.

The chain has TRBV4-1 and TRBJ2-3; D is uncertain. The CDR3 length is 13 residues. In germline, CDR1 is MGHRA, CDR2 YSYEKL. Trimming left V 0 bases short and J 8 bases short, with 9 bases between. The DNA of the CDR3 is TGCGCCAGCAGCCAAGATTCGAGGCGTACGCAGTATTTT. This translates into CASSQDSRRTQYF.

V usage is TRBV20-1 and J usage is TRBJ1-2; unclear D gene. Germline V CDR1 and CDR2: DFQATT, SNEGSKA (reference sequence). This CDR3 region has 11 residues. Trimming shortened V by 0 bases and J by 3 bases, and 2 bases separated the two germline ends. The CDR3 reads CSAREHYGYTF. CDR3 nucleotides: TGCAGTGCTAGAGAGCACTATGGCTACACCTTC.

The V call is TRBV7-3, the J call TRBJ2-2, with no clear D. The CDR3 consists of 16 residues. Germline-derived CDR1 and CDR2 are SGHTA and FQGTGA. Trimming stripped 5 bases from V and 0 bases from J, with 13 bases between. The CDR3 spells CASSPQTPANTGELFF. The DNA of the CDR3 is TGTGCCAGCAGCCCCCAGACTCCAGCGAACACCGGGGAGCTGTTTTTT.

This chain connects TRBV7-9 to TRBJ1-1; D might be TRBD1 (6 bases). The CDR3 length is 15 residues. Trimming pared 5 bases from V and 3 bases from J, leaving 16 bases between. Germline lookup yields CDR1 SEHNR and CDR2 FQNEAQ (reference sequence). In DNA form, the CDR3 reads TGTGCCAGCAGCAACCGGGGGGCCCCGGACACTGAAGCTTTCTTT. It is translated as CASSNRGAPDTEAFF.

The genes are TRBV4-3 and TRBJ2-3, with D tentatively TRBD1 (5 bases). V lost 1 base to trimming and J lost 2 bases, with 10 bases between them. Germline lookup yields CDR1 LGHNA and CDR2 YSLEER. This CDR3 is 15 amino acids long. The CDR3 reads CASSQAGATTDTQYF. The CDR3 DNA sequence: TGCGCCAGCAGCCAAGCTGGGGCGACCACAGATACGCAGTATTTT.

The chain joins TRBV2 to TRBJ1-6; TRBD1 is a possible D gene (5 bases). Trimming left V 4 bases short and J 4 bases short, with 5 bases between. CDR1 is SNHLY and CDR2 is FYNNEI in the germline V gene. The CDR3 is made up of 13 amino acids. CDR3 residues: CASSGQYNSPLHF. DNA for the CDR3: TGTGCCAGCAGTGGACAGTATAATTCACCCCTCCACTTT.

This clone appeared a single time. The rearrangement joins TRBV7-9 to TRBJ2-5; 8 nucleotides match TRBD2. With V trimmed by 5 bases and J by 1 base, 6 bases remained unmatched. The CDR3 has 15 amino acids. Germline lookup yields CDR1 SEHNR and CDR2 FQNEAQ (reference sequence). The CDR3 nucleotides are TGTGCCAGCAGCCCGGCGGGGGGCCTCCAAGAGACCCAGTACTTC. It is translated as CASSPAGGLQETQYF.

This chain joins TRBV12-3 or TRBV12-4 and TRBJ2-1, with D perhaps TRBD1 (6 bases). The germline V and J ends were trimmed by 5 bases and 6 bases, with 11 bases remaining between them. This CDR3 contains 13 residues. CDR3 residues: CASSPIQGNEQFF. The CDR3 DNA reads TGTGCCAGCAGTCCGATACAGGGCAATGAGCAGTTCTTC.

This clone was recorded once. The J gene is TRBJ1-1, the V gene TRBV7-9, with 8 bases fitting TRBD1. CDR1 is SEHNR, CDR2 FQNEAQ, per germline (reference sequence). V shed 2 bases and J 1 base; nucleotides not matched to a gene: 6. CDR3 size: 16 residues. As DNA, the CDR3 is TGTGCCAGCAGCTTAAGGAACAGGGGGTCGAACACTGAAGCTTTCTTT. Protein sequence: CASSLRNRGSNTEAFF.

The chain is built from TRBV9 and TRBJ2-2; D call uncertain. CDR1 SGDLS and CDR2 YYNGEE come from the germline V gene. V shed 0 bases and J shed 0 bases, with 9 bases lying between them. The CDR3 is made up of 16 amino acids. This CDR3 is CASSVGGIANTGELFF. In DNA form, the CDR3 reads TGTGCCAGCAGCGTAGGCGGCATTGCGAACACCGGGGAGCTGTTTTTT.

The chain carries TRBV2 and TRBJ2-3; D remains ambiguous. This CDR3 region has 13 residues. CDR1 SNHLY and CDR2 FYNNEI come from the germline V gene. V was trimmed by 4 bases and J by 6 bases, leaving 11 bases between them. The CDR3 sequence: CASSVIIADTQYF. The CDR3 DNA reads as TGTGCCAGCAGTGTCATCATAGCTGATACGCAGTATTTT.

Concerning this clone itself: A read error may produce the germline difference seen at one junction end. The chain has TRBV6-5 and TRBJ2-5; D is ambiguous. This CDR3 is 11 amino acids long. Germline V CDR1 and CDR2: MNHEY, SVGAGI. The CDR3 loop is CASSYFEIQYF. Written as DNA, the CDR3 is TGTGCCAGCAGTTACTTTGAGATCCAGTACTTC.

The chain uses TRBV19 and TRBJ2-3, with 7 bases fitting TRBD2. V shed 2 bases, J shed 2 bases, and the junction held 4 bases outside the gene matches. From germline, CDR1 is LNHDA and CDR2 SQIVND (reference sequence). CDR3 size: 15 residues. In DNA, the CDR3 is TGTGCCAGTAGTATAATGCGGGGGAACACAGATACGCAGTATTTT. Its translation is CASSIMRGNTDTQYF.

In DNA, the CDR3 is TGTGCCAGCAGCGTTTCCAGGGACACTGAAGCTTTCTTT. Amino acid sequence: CASSVSRDTEAFF. V is TRBV2 and J is TRBJ1-1; the D gene is possibly TRBD1 (5 bases). The CDR3 contains 13 residues. V dropped 6 bases and J dropped 3 bases, with 11 bases sitting between them. CDR1 and CDR2 (germline): SNHLY, FYNNEI.

The chain links TRBV7-2 to TRBJ1-3, with D possibly TRBD1 on 6 matching bases. V lost 2 bases, J lost 7 bases, and 12 bases lay in between. Germline CDR1 is SGHTA and CDR2 is FQGNSA. This CDR3 spans 14 amino acids. The CDR3 protein is CASSLLAGENTIYF. DNA of the CDR3: TGTGCCAGCAGCTTATTGGCAGGGGAGAACACCATATATTTT.

The rearrangement uses TRBV2 and TRBJ1-2, with D unclear. Germline V gives CDR1 SNHLY, CDR2 FYNNEI. The CDR3 totals 14 residues. Trimming shortened V by 6 bases and J by 3 bases, and 14 bases separated the two germline ends. CDR3 sequence reads: CASRASTQDYGYTF. The CDR3, as DNA: TGTGCCAGCAGGGCCAGCACGCAAGACTATGGCTACACCTTC.

CDR3: CASSQDGTGGEKLFF. The CDR3 DNA reads as TGCGCCAGCAGCCAAGACGGGACAGGGGGCGAAAAACTGTTTTTT. The gene calls are TRBV4-1 and TRBJ1-4; TRBD1 matches 12 bases. Per germline, CDR1 MGHRA and CDR2 YSYEKL. This CDR3 is built from 15 residues. With V trimmed by 0 bases and J by 8 bases, 1 base remained unmatched.

This clone was recorded a few times. V gene TRBV6-5 combines with J gene TRBJ1-2, with D perhaps matching TRBD1 (5 bases). Trimming took 4 bases from V and 4 from J, leaving 10 bases between them. Per the germline V gene, CDR1 is MNHEY and CDR2 is SVGAGI. This CDR3 has 13 residues. Written as DNA, the CDR3 is TGTGCCAGCAGTTTCCGGGGCGGCTATGGCTACACCTTC. It codes for CASSFRGGYGYTF.

The CDR3 loop reads CASSDGGQGATDTQYF. The CDR3 DNA reads as TGCGCCAGCAGCGATGGAGGGCAGGGGGCGACAGATACGCAGTATTTT. The chain links TRBV5-1 to TRBJ2-3; 8 nucleotides match TRBD1. Trimming removed 4 bases from V and 3 bases from J; junction bases left unmatched: 10. The CDR3 has 16 amino acids. From germline, CDR1 is SGHRS and CDR2 YFSETQ.

The chain combines TRBV20-1 with TRBJ2-7, with D possibly TRBD1 on 5 matching bases. This CDR3 is 13 amino acids long. Trimming stripped 6 bases from V and 3 bases from J, with 15 bases between. CDR1 is DFQATT and CDR2 is SNEGSKA in the germline V gene (reference sequence). In nucleotides, the CDR3 is TGCAGTGCAAGTTACGGCAGGGACTACGAGCAGTACTTC. Translating it yields CSASYGRDYEQYF.

The CDR3 reads CASSFGLAAGTQYF. DNA of the CDR3: TGTGCCAGCAGCTTCGGACTAGCGGCGGGTACGCAGTATTTT. The J gene is TRBJ2-3, the V gene TRBV7-2; 10 bases are a match to TRBD2. J gave up 8 bases and V 3 bases, and 5 bases lay outside the gene matches. Looked up from germline, CDR1 is SGHTA and CDR2 is FQGNSA. This CDR3 is 14 amino acids long.

The chain links TRBV25-1 to TRBJ1-4; 9 bases agree with TRBD1. This CDR3 is built from 15 residues. Germline V CDR1 and CDR2: MGHDK, SYGVNS. J was trimmed by 8 bases and V by 4 bases; bases with no gene match: 8. The CDR3, as DNA: TGTGCCAGCAGTGTACAGGGGGCTAGTCCCGAAAAACTGTTTTTT. It yields the protein CASSVQGASPEKLFF.

The J gene is TRBJ2-2, the V gene TRBV7-3; D gene unclear. Trimming stripped 2 bases from V and 0 bases from J, with 10 bases between. Germline-derived CDR1 and CDR2 are SGHTA and FQGTGA. This CDR3 spans 16 amino acids. The CDR3 DNA reads TGTGCCAGCAGCTTATACGGCGGAGCGAACACCGGGGAGCTGTTTTTT. Its protein product is CASSLYGGANTGELFF. Full variable domain (outside the CDR3, taken from reference TRBV7-3 and TRBJ2-2): GAGVSQTPSNKVTEKGKYVELRCDPISGHTALYWYRQSLGQGPEFLIYFQGTGAADDSGLPNDRFFAVRPEGSVSTLKIQRTERGDSAVYLCASSLYGGANTGELFFGEGSRLTVL.

The V gene is TRBV7-9, the J gene TRBJ2-5, with D perhaps being TRBD1 or TRBD2 (5 bases each). The length of the CDR3 is 15 residues. Germline CDR1 is SEHNR and CDR2 is FQNEAQ (reference sequence). The V end was cut by 6 bases, the J end by 1 base, with 15 bases between. The CDR3 loop reads CASRGDLGPQETQYF. The CDR3, as DNA: TGTGCCAGCAGGGGGGACCTAGGCCCCCAAGAGACCCAGTACTTC.